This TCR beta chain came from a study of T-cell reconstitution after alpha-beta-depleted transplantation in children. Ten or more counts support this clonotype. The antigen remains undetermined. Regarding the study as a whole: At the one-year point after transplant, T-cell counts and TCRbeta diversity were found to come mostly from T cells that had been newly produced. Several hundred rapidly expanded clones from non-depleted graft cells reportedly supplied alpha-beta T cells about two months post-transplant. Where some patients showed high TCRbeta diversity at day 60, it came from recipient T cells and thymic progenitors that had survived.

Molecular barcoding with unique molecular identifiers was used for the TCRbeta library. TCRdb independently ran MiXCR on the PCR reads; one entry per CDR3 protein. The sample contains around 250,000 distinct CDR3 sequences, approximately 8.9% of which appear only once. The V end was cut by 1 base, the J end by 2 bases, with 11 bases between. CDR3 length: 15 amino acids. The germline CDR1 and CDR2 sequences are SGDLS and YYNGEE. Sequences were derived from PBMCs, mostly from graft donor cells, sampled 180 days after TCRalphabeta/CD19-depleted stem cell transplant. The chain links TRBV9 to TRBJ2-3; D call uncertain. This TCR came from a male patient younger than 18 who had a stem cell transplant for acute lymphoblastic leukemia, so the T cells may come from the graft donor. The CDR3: CASSVTGGHTDTQYF. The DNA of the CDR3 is TGTGCCAGCAGCGTAACGGGCGGCCACACAGATACGCAGTATTTT.